One T cell receptor (beta chain) is described in this entry. The target antigen is unknown. The sample comes from a study of T-cell memory formation after mild COVID-19. The study, taken as a whole, reports: Unconfirmed was the SARS-CoV-2 specificity of second-wave clones that peaked on day 37. Day 15 to 85 contractors were CD4/CD8 balanced; later expanders leaned CD4+.

Amplification by 5'RACE using constant-segment primers produced TCR alpha and TCR beta cDNA libraries that carried sample barcodes and UMIs. TCRdb used MiXCR to reprocess the 5' RACE reads, holding one entry per CDR3 protein. The repertoire consists of 550,000 to 600,000 distinct CDR3 sequences, with about 20% occurring once and the leading ten covering roughly 8.1%. Trimming took off 3 bases at V and 2 bases at J, with 11 bases between the two ends. Germline V lookup: CDR1 KGHSH, CDR2 LQKENI. The CDR3 sequence is 15 residues long. The rearrangement uses TRBV18 and TRBJ2-1; no clear D gene. The clonotype originates from an adult woman who had mild COVID-19 (a few samples of this study predate the infection). Cell type and time point are not known. Material for sequencing was PBMCs or a T cell subset sorted from them (not recorded which). The CDR3 loop is CASSPVWGPYNEQFF. The CDR3 nucleotides are TGTGCCAGCTCACCGGTCTGGGGTCCCTACAATGAGCAGTTCTTC.